This T cell receptor (beta chain) was captured in a study of blood T cell repertoires in COVID-19. Across the study: Samples of COVID-19 (acute and convalescent) were obtained from the United States, Italy and Spain. PBMCs, B-cell-depleted T cells, or T cells were the source of the cDNA or gDNA that made up the material.

Per the authors' pipeline: Using reference gene primer amplification, nucleated cell counts were estimated. Using immunoSEQ multiplex PCR, the repertoire was profiled, and TCRdb retains in-frame clones only, with some absent. The V and J calls and clone size are taken from that table; D and trimming were inferred from the DNA. The sample shows fewer than 250,000 clones, around 80% of them seen only once. Germline V gene sequence: CDR1 LNHNV, CDR2 YYDKDF (reference sequence). V gave up 4 bases and J gave up 4 bases, with 10 bases separating them. This CDR3 contains 14 residues. The sequencing input was peripheral blood. The origin of this receptor is a woman aged 45-65 years with acute or convalescent COVID-19. The J gene is TRBJ2-2, the V gene TRBV15; D may be TRBD1 (6 bases). The CDR3 nucleotides are TGTGCCACCAGCACGACAGGTCGCACCGGGGAGCTGTTTTTT. Its protein product is CATSTTGRTGELFF. The variable domain in full, completed from reference TRBV15 and TRBJ2-2, reads DAMVIQNPRYQVTQFGKPVTLSCSQTLNHNVMYWYQQKSSQAPKLLFHYYDKDFNNEADTPDNFQSRRPNTSFCFLDIRSPGLGDTAMYLCATSTTGRTGELFFGEGSRLTVL.